The 18 T cell receptor beta chains listed next were all sequenced from one sample in a study of blood T cell repertoires in COVID-19. TCRdb keeps only in-frame clones here, not all; method: immunoSEQ multiplex PCR. The table records around 26,000 clones, around four fifths of them present only once. The specimen sequenced was peripheral blood. The origin of the receptors is a woman between 65 and 79 years old with COVID-19, enrolled during active disease.

This CDR3 reads CASSHPTGTRSGNTIYF. The CDR3 coding sequence is TGTGCCAGCAGCCACCCTACCGGGACACGCTCTGGAAACACCATATATTTT. The chain employs TRBV4-2 and TRBJ1-3; D perhaps matches TRBD1 (6 bases). The CDR3 runs to 17 residues. The V and J ends lost 3 bases and 0 bases respectively, with 15 bases between them. Germline CDR1 reads LGHNA; CDR2 reads YNFKEQ.

This clone has only one observation. The rearrangement uses TRBV12-3 or TRBV12-4 and TRBJ1-1; D gene ambiguous. The CDR3 is 12 amino acids. V was pared by 6 bases and J by 4 bases, with 9 bases between. CDR3 residues: CASRWRFTEAFF. In DNA form, the CDR3 reads TGTGCCAGCAGGTGGAGATTCACTGAAGCTTTCTTT.

This clone was seen a single time. The gene calls are TRBV10-1 and TRBJ2-3, with D perhaps matching TRBD2 (6 bases). CDR3 size: 17 residues. Germline values: CDR1 WNHNN, CDR2 SYGVQD (reference sequence). The V gene lost 0 bases and the J gene lost 6 bases, with 19 bases spanning the gap. The CDR3, as DNA: TGCGCCAGCAGTGAGTCGTTTTTTAGCGGACCCCCCGATACGCAGTATTTT. Its translation is CASSESFFSGPPDTQYF.

The CDR3 loop is CASSQIPGLASDEQFF. DNA for the CDR3: TGTGCCAGCAGCCAAATTCCGGGACTAGCGAGTGATGAGCAGTTCTTC. This chain joins TRBV3-1 (or the pseudogene TRBV3-2) and TRBJ2-1, with 10 bases fitting TRBD2. V shed 2 bases and J 8 bases; nucleotides not matched to a gene: 9. Looked up from germline, CDR1 is LGHDT and CDR2 is YNNKEL (reference sequence). The CDR3 runs to 16 residues.

This chain connects TRBV6-6 to TRBJ1-5; D gene unclear. Trimming left V 5 bases short and J 0 bases short, with 8 bases between. The CDR3 sequence is 14 residues long. The germline V gene encodes CDR1 MNHNY and CDR2 SVGAGI (reference sequence). The CDR3 here is CASSEDVSNQPQHF. The DNA for the CDR3 is TGTGCCAGCAGTGAGGATGTTAGCAATCAGCCCCAGCATTTT.

This clone has only a few counts. J is TRBJ2-1 and V is TRBV2; 9 bases match TRBD2. CDR1 and CDR2 from the germline V gene are SNHLY and FYNNEI. The junction had 10 bases not matched to a gene; V was cut back by 7 bases and J by 6 bases. The CDR3 has 15 residues. CDR3 region: CASTQREVRGNEQFF. CDR3 coding DNA: TGTGCCAGCACCCAGCGGGAGGTCCGTGGCAATGAGCAGTTCTTC.

This clone was counted a few times. This chain uses TRBV5-1 with TRBJ1-4, with D maybe TRBD1 (6 bases). Between the trimmed V and J ends, which lost 0 bases and 5 bases, there was a span of 17 bases. Germline CDR1 is SGHRS and CDR2 is YFSETQ. The CDR3 spans 17 residues. CDR3 in DNA: TGCGCCAGCAGCTTGGGACCTCCCACAGGGCCCAATGAAAAACTGTTTTTT. Protein product: CASSLGPPTGPNEKLFF.

The rearrangement links TRBV18 to TRBJ2-5, with 11 nucleotides matching TRBD1. Trimming cost V 5 bases and J 4 bases; bases outside gene matches: 6. There are 15 residues in the CDR3. The germline CDR1 and CDR2 sequences are KGHSH and LQKENI. The CDR3 DNA follows: TGTGCCAGCTCATGGACAGGGGGCAGTAGAGAGACCCAGTACTTC. Its translation: CASSWTGGSRETQYF.

This clone was observed a single time. V is TRBV9 and J is TRBJ2-2; 9 nucleotides agree with TRBD1. The V and J ends lost 3 bases and 5 bases, in that order; junction bases with no gene match: 5. This CDR3 contains 15 residues. Germline values: CDR1 SGDLS, CDR2 YYNGEE. The CDR3: CASSGTGEVTGELFF. In DNA form, the CDR3 reads TGTGCCAGCAGCGGGACAGGGGAGGTTACCGGGGAGCTGTTTTTT.

The chain joins TRBV7-2 to TRBJ2-7; TRBD1 matches at 7 bases. This CDR3 comprises 13 residues. V lost 1 base, J lost 3 bases, and 0 bases stayed unmatched. CDR1 SGHTA and CDR2 FQGNSA come from the germline V gene. CDR3 coding DNA: TGTGCCAGCAGCTTAGGGACAGGCTACGAGCAGTACGTC. It translates to CASSLGTGYEQYV.

The chain carries TRBV5-4 and TRBJ1-1; D gene ambiguous. The germline CDR1 and CDR2 sequences are SGHNT and YYREEE (reference sequence). The CDR3 totals 13 residues. Trimming cost V 0 bases and J 10 bases, with 13 bases left between them. DNA for the CDR3: TGTGCCAGCAGCTTGGGACTGCGCGGCGGAGCTTTCTTT. The encoded protein is CASSLGLRGGAFF.

The chain couples TRBV19 to TRBJ2-3, with 13 nucleotides matching TRBD2. Unmatched junction bases numbered 8, after V lost 4 bases and J lost 1 base. CDR3 length: 18 residues. Germline V gene data show CDR1 as LNHDA and CDR2 as SQIVND (reference sequence). CDR3 protein: CASSSTSGRAVGTDTQYF. The CDR3 DNA reads as TGTGCCAGTAGTAGTACTAGCGGGAGGGCCGTAGGCACAGATACGCAGTATTTT. Full variable domain (remainder filled in from reference TRBV19 and TRBJ2-3): DGGITQSPKYLFRKEGQNVTLSCEQNLNHDAMYWYRQDPGQGLRLIYYSQIVNDFQKGDIAEGYSVSREKKESFPLTVTSAQKNPTAFYLCASSSTSGRAVGTDTQYFGPGTRLTVL.

This chain links TRBV2 with TRBJ2-1, with 9 bases matching TRBD2. This CDR3 comprises 17 residues. Germline trimming cut 0 bases from V and 5 bases from J; bases unmatched to any gene: 8. Germline lookup yields CDR1 SNHLY and CDR2 FYNNEI. The CDR3 nucleotides are TGTGCCAGCAGTGAAGCGACGGGACTAGCAGTCGACAATGAGCAGTTCTTC. Translated, it gives CASSEATGLAVDNEQFF.

The table lists this clone with a count of one. The chain recombines TRBV19 with TRBJ1-2; TRBD1 matches 8 bases. The CDR3 covers 15 residues. In germline, CDR1 is LNHDA, CDR2 SQIVND (reference sequence). V was pared by 4 bases and J by 2 bases, with 6 bases of the junction left unmatched. CDR3 sequence: CASSTDRGPNYGYTF. The CDR3 DNA sequence: TGTGCCAGTAGTACCGACAGGGGACCCAACTATGGCTACACCTTC.

This chain uses TRBV7-2 with TRBJ1-2; 11 positions match TRBD1. The CDR3 loop spans 16 amino acids. Germline-derived CDR1 and CDR2 are SGHTA and FQGNSA. V trimming: 1 base; J trimming: 5 bases; junction bases outside the gene matches: 6. The CDR3: CASSLGAGQGAYGYTF. CDR3 bases: TGTGCCAGCAGCTTAGGGGCAGGACAGGGGGCGTATGGCTACACCTTC.

This chain joins TRBV6-4 and TRBJ1-2; D is unclear. The germline gives CDR1 MRHNA, CDR2 SNTAGT. CDR3 length: 13 amino acids. V was clipped by 1 base and J by 4 bases, with 7 bases between them. The CDR3 loop is CASSDYKFYGYTF. The CDR3 region has the DNA TGTGCCAGCAGTGACTACAAATTCTATGGCTACACCTTC.

The V and J genes are TRBV5-6 and TRBJ1-5; tentative D call: TRBD1 (5 bases). Deletions cut 1 base from V and 2 bases from J, with 13 bases between. This CDR3 contains 16 residues. CDR1 SGHDT and CDR2 YYEEEE come from the germline V gene. The CDR3 nucleotides are TGTGCCAGCAGCTTGTTTGGGGGGACGGGCAATCAGCCCCAGCATTTT. It encodes CASSLFGGTGNQPQHF.

The rearrangement links TRBV7-3 to TRBJ1-3, with D tentatively TRBD1 (6 bases). Trimming removed 3 bases from V and 0 bases from J, with 18 bases in between. Germline assignment: CDR1 SGHTA and CDR2 FQGTGA. The CDR3 spans 18 residues. CDR3 DNA: TGTGCCAGCAGCTTGGACAGACAGGAGGACCTCTCTGGAAACACCATATATTTT. Encoded protein: CASSLDRQEDLSGNTIYF.